This TCR beta chain was sequenced in a study of blood T cells in healthy people across ages. Researchers report isolating at least 6.5 million PBMCs per sample. General study findings and limits: TCR beta diversity correlated strongly with naive T cell percentage. With age, beta diversity per million T cells declined roughly linearly, significantly by 40.

This CDR3 comprises 12 residues. Germline CDR1 MNHEY, CDR2 SMNVEV (reference sequence). V was pared by 5 bases and J by 6 bases, with 9 bases between. Next came a second PCR, run for about 6 to 12 cycles, which used a sample-barcoded 5' primer along with a J-beta primer mix. Each cDNA molecule carried a tag from a template-switch adaptor that contained 12 random nucleotides. Each CDR3 protein gets one entry after TCRdb re-called the 5' RACE reads with MiXCR. The sample lists 650,000 to 1,000,000 distinct CDR3 sequences, more than 35% occurring once. This clonotype occurred a few times. Its target is unknown.

The clonotype was recovered from an elderly man in good health. This sequence joins TRBV27 and TRBJ2-3; D ambiguous. The sequenced sample consisted of blood. CDR3 DNA: TGTGCCAGCAGTAGACTCTCGGATACGCAGTATTTT. Amino acids: CASSRLSDTQYF.